Below are 17 T cell receptor beta chains sequenced from a single sample in a study of beta chain features in type 1 diabetes. Of the isolated RNA, all was reverse transcribed, and so the sequenced material was expressed TCRB transcripts. The protocol was immunoSEQ multiplex PCR, while the TCRdb copy is restricted to in-frame clones and leaves out a portion. This sample has about 28,000 clones, with about 61% found just once. General study results and limits: For Type 1 diabetes patients, all four CD4+ subsets carried TCRB CDR3s that were moderately but significantly shorter.

Their target antigens are unknown. Sequences were obtained from Tregs from blood. These receptors originate from a woman aged 30 to 39 with type 1 diabetes.

This clone is judged medium-sized. The chain joins TRBV30 to TRBJ1-4, with TRBD1 matching 7 bases. CDR3 length: 13 residues. Germline CDR1 GTSNPN, CDR2 SVGIG (reference sequence). V shed 0 bases and J 13 bases; nucleotides not matched to a gene: 8. The DNA for the CDR3 is TGTGCCTGGAGTGTAGGGGGCGGAAAAAGACTGTTTTTT. This sequence encodes CAWSVGGGKRLFF. Filled out from reference TRBV30 and TRBJ1-4, the complete variable domain reads SQTIHQWPATLVQPVGSPLSLECTVEGTSNPNLYWYRQAAGRGLQLLFYSVGIGQISSEVPQNLSASRPQDRQFILSSKKLLLSDSGFYLCAWSVGGGKRLFFGSGTQLSVL.

This clone occurred a few times. The chain joins TRBV30 to TRBJ1-2; 9 bases align to TRBD1. V dropped 2 bases and J dropped 10; count of bases not matched to a gene: 5. The CDR3 consists of 12 residues. In germline, CDR1 is GTSNPN, CDR2 SVGIG (reference sequence). The CDR3 DNA reads TGTGCCTGGAGTTGGGGACAGGGTACCTACACCTTC. Amino acid sequence: CAWSWGQGTYTF.

The sample holds a few counts of this clone. The chain recombines TRBV7-9 with TRBJ2-7; D gene unclear. Germline V gives CDR1 SEHNR, CDR2 FQNEAQ (reference sequence). This CDR3 has 11 residues. V gave up 5 bases and J gave up 7 bases, with 9 bases separating them. The CDR3 bases are TGTGCCAGCAGCCGTGCGTGGGAGCAGTACTTC. It is translated as CASSRAWEQYF.

In this sample, this clone turned up a few times. The chain is built from TRBV2 and TRBJ2-1; no reliable D call. There are 13 residues in the CDR3. The germline V gene encodes CDR1 SNHLY and CDR2 FYNNEI. Trimming stripped 7 bases from V and 8 bases from J, with 15 bases between. CDR3 DNA: TGTGCCAGCAAGTGGAGTAGTCTGGATGAGCAGTTCTTC. Residues: CASKWSSLDEQFF.

The chain combines TRBV10-3 with TRBJ1-1; 7 bases agree with TRBD1. The CDR3 extends over 14 amino acids. Germline CDR1 reads ENHRY; CDR2 reads SYGVKD. V gave up 6 bases and J gave up 10 bases; unmatched junction bases: 14. CDR3 sequence: CAIRNSLRQGSAFF. The CDR3 region has the DNA TGTGCCATCAGGAACTCATTACGACAGGGATCAGCTTTCTTT.

The chain carries TRBV7-8 and TRBJ1-3; D uncertain. This CDR3 is built from 16 residues. Per germline, CDR1 SGHVS and CDR2 FQNEAQ. V was pared by 5 bases and J by 0 bases, with 14 bases between. The CDR3 here is CASSRSARPSGNTIYF. The CDR3 DNA is TGTGCCAGCAGCCGGAGCGCCCGACCCTCTGGAAACACCATATATTTT.

This chain uses TRBV5-1 with TRBJ2-5, with 8 bases that match TRBD1. V shed 0 bases and J 2 bases; nucleotides not matched to a gene: 12. CDR1 and CDR2 (germline): SGHRS, YFSETQ. The CDR3 has 18 amino acids. The CDR3 here is CASSLDGLGTGLQETQYF. CDR3 sequence (DNA): TGCGCCAGCAGCTTGGATGGCCTAGGGACAGGACTTCAAGAGACCCAGTACTTC.

Remarks on this clone: This sample includes further DNA sequences coding for the same CDR3. The chain recombines TRBV5-4 with TRBJ1-2, with TRBD1 matching 8 bases. Trimming at V came to 0 bases and at J to 0 bases, leaving 1 base not matched to a gene. CDR1 is SGHNT and CDR2 is YYREEE in the germline V gene (reference sequence). This CDR3 comprises 15 residues. The CDR3 DNA is TGTGCCAGCAGCTTGGGACAGGGGACTAACTATGGCTACACCTTC. It encodes CASSLGQGTNYGYTF. Together with reference TRBV5-4 and TRBJ1-2, the CDR3 gives the full variable domain: ETGVTQSPTHLIKTRGQQVTLRCSSQSGHNTVSWYQQALGQGPQFIFQYYREEENGRGNFPPRFSGLQFPNYSSELNVNALELDDSALYLCASSLGQGTNYGYTFGSGTRLTVV.

The rearrangement uses TRBV27 and TRBJ2-5; a weak D match, TRBD2 (5 bases). CDR1 is MNHEY, CDR2 SMNVEV, per germline (reference sequence). V was trimmed by 6 bases and J by 2 bases, leaving 16 bases between them. CDR3 length: 15 residues. CDR3 loop: CASSRLGRTQETQYF. The CDR3 bases are TGTGCCAGCAGCAGGTTAGGACGGACTCAAGAGACCCAGTACTTC.

This clone was seen a handful of times. The chain uses TRBV6-6 and TRBJ2-5, with D maybe TRBD2 (5 bases). In germline, CDR1 is MNHNY, CDR2 SVGAGI (reference sequence). The CDR3 is made up of 15 amino acids. V was pared by 0 bases and J by 2 bases, with 10 bases between. This CDR3 is CASSYSERSQETQYF. The CDR3 bases are TGTGCCAGCAGTTACTCGGAGCGGAGTCAAGAGACCCAGTACTTC.

This chain's CDR3 is CASLLAGGNTYEQYF. The CDR3 nucleotides read TGCGCCAGCCTTTTAGCGGGAGGCAACACCTACGAGCAGTACTTC. V and J are TRBV10-2 and TRBJ2-7, with 10 bases aligning to TRBD2. This CDR3 spans 15 amino acids. Per the germline V gene, CDR1 is WSHSY and CDR2 is SAAADI. Trimming cost V 8 bases and J 2 bases; bases outside gene matches: 9.

The V gene is TRBV4-2, the J gene TRBJ2-4; TRBD2 is a possible D gene (6 bases). Trimming cost V 0 bases and J 5 bases, with 8 bases left between them. Germline V gene lookup returns CDR1 LGHNA and CDR2 YNFKEQ. This CDR3 region has 14 residues. The CDR3: CASSQDASENIQYF. The CDR3 DNA reads as TGTGCCAGCAGCCAAGACGCTAGCGAAAACATTCAGTACTTC.

This clone has a handful of counts. The chain uses TRBV7-2 and TRBJ2-3; perhaps TRBD1 as D (5 bases). V shed 5 bases and J shed 2 bases, with 20 bases lying between them. Germline V gene sequence: CDR1 SGHTA, CDR2 FQGNSA. This CDR3 spans 17 amino acids. The CDR3 protein is CASSPHRGRVNTDTQYF. CDR3 nucleotide sequence: TGTGCCAGCAGCCCACATAGGGGTAGGGTGAACACAGATACGCAGTATTTT.

Points on this clone: Other DNA sequences in the sample encode the same CDR3. V gene TRBV2 combines with J gene TRBJ2-3; 13 bases align to TRBD2. The CDR3 has 15 residues. Per the germline V gene, CDR1 is SNHLY and CDR2 is FYNNEI. Trimming removed 6 bases from V and 5 bases from J; junction bases left unmatched: 5. This chain's CDR3 is CASSGLAGVGDTQYF. The CDR3 DNA reads TGTGCCAGCAGCGGACTAGCGGGAGTAGGAGATACGCAGTATTTT.

The J gene is TRBJ2-7, the V gene TRBV27, with D uncertain. Germline-derived CDR1 and CDR2 are MNHEY and SMNVEV (reference sequence). The ends were cut back, 3 bases at V and 6 bases at J, with 12 bases in the middle. The CDR3 is 13 residues long. CDR3 sequence: CASSFHSSLEQYF. CDR3 sequence (DNA): TGTGCCAGCAGTTTTCACAGCTCCCTCGAGCAGTACTTC.

The genes are TRBV5-6 and TRBJ2-3; tentative D call: TRBD1 (6 bases). The CDR3 runs 13 residues. Per the germline V gene, CDR1 is SGHDT and CDR2 is YYEEEE. V gave up 1 base and J gave up 6 bases, with 9 bases separating them. The CDR3 reads CASSLPGQDTQYF. Here the CDR3 DNA reads TGTGCCAGCAGCTTGCCTGGACAGGATACGCAGTATTTT.

This clone was recorded a few times. The chain is built from TRBV19 and TRBJ2-3, with D unresolved. CDR1 is LNHDA and CDR2 is SQIVND in the germline V gene (reference sequence). V dropped 7 bases and J dropped 3 bases, with 11 bases sitting between them. The CDR3 is made up of 13 amino acids. CDR3 sequence reads: CASNSLKTDTQYF. The CDR3, as DNA: TGTGCCAGTAACAGCCTTAAGACAGATACGCAGTATTTT.